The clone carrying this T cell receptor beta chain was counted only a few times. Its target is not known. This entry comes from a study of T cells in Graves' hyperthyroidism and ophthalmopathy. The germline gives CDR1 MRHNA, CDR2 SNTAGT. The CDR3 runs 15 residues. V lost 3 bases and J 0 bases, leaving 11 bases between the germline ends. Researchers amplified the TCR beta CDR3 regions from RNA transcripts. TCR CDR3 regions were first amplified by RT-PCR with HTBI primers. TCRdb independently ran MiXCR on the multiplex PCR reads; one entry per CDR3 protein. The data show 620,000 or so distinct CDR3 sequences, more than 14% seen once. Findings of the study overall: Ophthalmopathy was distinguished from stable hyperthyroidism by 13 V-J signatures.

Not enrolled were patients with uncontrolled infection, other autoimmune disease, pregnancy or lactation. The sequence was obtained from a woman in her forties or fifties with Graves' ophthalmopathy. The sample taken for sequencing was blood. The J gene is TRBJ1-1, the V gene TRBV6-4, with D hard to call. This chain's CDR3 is CASSEGSRMNTEAFF. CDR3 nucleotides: TGTGCCAGCAGTGAAGGGTCCCGTATGAACACTGAAGCTTTCTTT.